The subject of this entry is one TCR beta chain. Antigen: not known. This record comes from a study of cytomegalovirus exposure and HLA in healthy donors. Findings and limits, study-wide: TCR beta sequences reportedly predicted most subjects' HLA-A and HLA-B alleles accurately.

These donors, healthy bone marrow donors, were studied. PCR employed 60 Vbeta and 13 Jbeta primers. Measured with immunoSEQ multiplex PCR; TCRdb has only the in-frame clones, and not every one. The sample includes about 210,000 clones, 82% of them seen just once. The CDR3 spans 18 residues. V was clipped by 3 bases and J by 4 bases; unmatched bases: 13. In germline, CDR1 is LGHNT, CDR2 FRNRAP. The sequencing sample was made of PBMCs. J is TRBJ2-2 and V is TRBV12-5, with TRBD2 matching 8 bases. This TCR was sampled from a middle-aged man in good health and CMV-seropositive. The CDR3 DNA follows: TGTGCTAGTGGTTTTGGCCCTGGGGTAGCGGGATCCACCGGGGAGCTGTTTTTT. As protein: CASGFGPGVAGSTGELFF.